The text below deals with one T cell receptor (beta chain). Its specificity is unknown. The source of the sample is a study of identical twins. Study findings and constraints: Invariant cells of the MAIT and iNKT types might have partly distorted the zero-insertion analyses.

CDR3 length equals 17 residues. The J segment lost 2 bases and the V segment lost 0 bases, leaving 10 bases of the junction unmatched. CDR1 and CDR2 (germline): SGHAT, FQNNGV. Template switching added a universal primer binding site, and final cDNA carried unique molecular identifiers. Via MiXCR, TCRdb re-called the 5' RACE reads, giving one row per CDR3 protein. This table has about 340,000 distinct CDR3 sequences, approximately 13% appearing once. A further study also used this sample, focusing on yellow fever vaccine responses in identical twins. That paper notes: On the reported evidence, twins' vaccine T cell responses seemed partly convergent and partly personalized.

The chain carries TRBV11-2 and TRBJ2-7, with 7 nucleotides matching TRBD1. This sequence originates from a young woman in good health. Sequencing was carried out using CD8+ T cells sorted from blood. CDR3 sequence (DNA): TGTGCCAGCAGCTTAGAACGTTGGACAGGTCGACCCTACGAGCAGTACTTC. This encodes CASSLERWTGRPYEQYF.